The TCR beta chain described here comes from a study of siplizumab effects on memory and regulatory T cells. General observations from the study: Only a minority of proliferating CD4+ or CD8+ clones had an assignable naive or memory phenotype, with roughly 75-95% lacking one.

Assay: immunoSEQ multiplex PCR; the TCRdb copy retains only in-frame clones and omits some. Of some 100,000 clones in the sample, roughly 94% are singletons; the top ten hold approximately 1.4%. This clone was found once. Its antigen remains unidentified. The sequenced sample consisted of non-Treg CD4+ T cells sorted from blood. The clonotype was recovered from a human donor in good health.

The CDR3 spells CASSSLSSAPSRGTQYF. In nucleotides, the CDR3 is TGTGCCAGCAGTTCCCTTTCTTCAGCTCCTTCGAGGGGTACGCAGTATTTT. The chain carries TRBV28 and TRBJ2-3; the D call may be TRBD1 or TRBD2 (5 bases each). The CDR3 runs to 17 residues. The V and J ends lost 4 bases and 8 bases respectively, with 25 bases between them. Germline V gene data show CDR1 as MDHEN and CDR2 as SYDVKM.